The present entry profiles one TCR beta chain with its context. The CDR3 runs 14 residues. Germline assignment: CDR1 SGHTA and CDR2 FQGTGA. The ends lost 5 bases at V and 6 bases at J; junction bases unmatched: 3. Here immunoSEQ multiplex PCR was the method, and the copy in TCRdb shows in-frame clones only, minus some. The table records 650,000 to 750,000 clones, about 78% of them present only once. The sample belongs to a study of shared clonotypes between healthy human individuals. The rearrangement uses TRBV7-3 and TRBJ2-1; 11 bases map to TRBD2. This TCR was recovered from a young woman in good health. The sample comprised memory CD4+ T cells sorted from blood. This sample's subset: CD45RA-negative fraction. The CDR3 loop reads CASSPTSGSNEQFF. The CDR3 DNA follows: TGTGCCAGCAGCCCCACTAGCGGGAGCAATGAGCAGTTCTTC.